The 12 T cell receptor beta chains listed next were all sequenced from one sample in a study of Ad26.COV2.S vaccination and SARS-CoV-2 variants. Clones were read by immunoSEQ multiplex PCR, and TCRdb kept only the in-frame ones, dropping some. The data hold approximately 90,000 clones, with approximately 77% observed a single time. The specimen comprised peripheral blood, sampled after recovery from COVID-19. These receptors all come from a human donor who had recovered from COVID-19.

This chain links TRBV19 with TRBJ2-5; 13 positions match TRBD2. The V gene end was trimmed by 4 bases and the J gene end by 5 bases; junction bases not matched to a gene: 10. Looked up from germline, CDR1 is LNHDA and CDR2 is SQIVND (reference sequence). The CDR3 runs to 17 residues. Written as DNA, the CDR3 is TGTGCCAGTAGTAACCCGACTAGCGGGAGGCTCCTGGAGACCCAGTACTTC. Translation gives CASSNPTSGRLLETQYF.

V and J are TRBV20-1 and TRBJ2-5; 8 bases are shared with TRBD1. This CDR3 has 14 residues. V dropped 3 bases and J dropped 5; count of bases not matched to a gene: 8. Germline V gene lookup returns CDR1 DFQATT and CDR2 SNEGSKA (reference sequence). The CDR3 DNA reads TGCAGTGCTAGTCTAGCAGGGGGCTTGGAGACCCAGTACTTC. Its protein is CSASLAGGLETQYF.

CDR3 region: CASSIPQEPQHF. In DNA, the CDR3 is TGTGCCAGTAGTATCCCTCAAGAGCCCCAGCATTTT. This chain connects TRBV19 to TRBJ1-5; D unresolved. Trimming pared 3 bases from V and 8 bases from J, leaving 8 bases between. The CDR3 has 12 amino acids. Germline values: CDR1 LNHDA, CDR2 SQIVND (reference sequence).

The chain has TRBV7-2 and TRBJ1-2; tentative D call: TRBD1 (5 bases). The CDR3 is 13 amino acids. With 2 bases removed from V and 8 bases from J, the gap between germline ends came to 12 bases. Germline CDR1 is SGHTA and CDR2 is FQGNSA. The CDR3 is CASSLRFRDGYTF. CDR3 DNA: TGTGCCAGCAGCTTACGTTTCAGGGACGGCTACACCTTC.

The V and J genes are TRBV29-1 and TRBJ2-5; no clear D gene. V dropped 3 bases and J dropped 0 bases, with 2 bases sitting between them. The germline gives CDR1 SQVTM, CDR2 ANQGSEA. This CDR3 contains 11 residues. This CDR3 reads CSVDNQETQYF. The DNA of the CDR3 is TGCAGCGTTGATAACCAAGAGACCCAGTACTTC.

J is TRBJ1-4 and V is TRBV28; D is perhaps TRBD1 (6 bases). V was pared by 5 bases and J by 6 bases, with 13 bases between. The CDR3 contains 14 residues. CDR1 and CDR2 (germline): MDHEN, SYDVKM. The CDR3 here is CASSTRGGYEKLFF. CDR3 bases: TGTGCCAGCAGTACCAGGGGAGGCTATGAAAAACTGTTTTTT. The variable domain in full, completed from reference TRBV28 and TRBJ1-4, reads DVKVTQSSRYLVKRTGEKVFLECVQDMDHENMFWYRQDPGLGLRLIYFSYDVKMKEKGDIPEGYSVSREKKERFSLILESASTNQTSMYLCASSTRGGYEKLFFGSGTQLSVL.

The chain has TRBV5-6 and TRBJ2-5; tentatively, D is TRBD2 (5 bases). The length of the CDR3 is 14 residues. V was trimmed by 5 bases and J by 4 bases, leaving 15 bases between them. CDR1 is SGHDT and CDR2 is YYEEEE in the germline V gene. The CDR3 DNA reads TGTGCCAGCAGTCCAGGCGGGCGGGCAGAGACCCAGTACTTC. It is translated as CASSPGGRAETQYF.

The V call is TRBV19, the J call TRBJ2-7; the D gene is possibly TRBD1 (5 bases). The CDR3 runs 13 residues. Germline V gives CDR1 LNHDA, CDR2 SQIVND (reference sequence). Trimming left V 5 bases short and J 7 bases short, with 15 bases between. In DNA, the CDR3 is TGTGCCAGTAGTCCCCGGACAATGGGGGAGCAGTACTTC. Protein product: CASSPRTMGEQYF.

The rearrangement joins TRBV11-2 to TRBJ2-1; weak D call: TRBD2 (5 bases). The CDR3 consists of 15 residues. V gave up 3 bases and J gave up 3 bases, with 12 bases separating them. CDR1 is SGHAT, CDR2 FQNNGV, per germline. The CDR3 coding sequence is TGTGCCAGCAGCTTGGCGCTAGCCGGCTACAATGAGCAGTTCTTC. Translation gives CASSLALAGYNEQFF.

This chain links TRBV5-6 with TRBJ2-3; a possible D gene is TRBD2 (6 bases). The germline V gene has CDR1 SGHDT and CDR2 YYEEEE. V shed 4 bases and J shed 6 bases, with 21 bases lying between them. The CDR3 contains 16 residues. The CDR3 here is CASSLLAPGVRDTQYF. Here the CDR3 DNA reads TGTGCCAGCAGCCTCCTGGCACCGGGAGTGAGGGATACGCAGTATTTT. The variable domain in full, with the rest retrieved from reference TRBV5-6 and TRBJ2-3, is DAGVTQSPTHLIKTRGQQVTLRCSPKSGHDTVSWYQQALGQGPQFIFQYYEEEERQRGNFPDRFSGHQFPNYSSELNVNALLLGDSALYLCASSLLAPGVRDTQYFGPGTRLTVL.

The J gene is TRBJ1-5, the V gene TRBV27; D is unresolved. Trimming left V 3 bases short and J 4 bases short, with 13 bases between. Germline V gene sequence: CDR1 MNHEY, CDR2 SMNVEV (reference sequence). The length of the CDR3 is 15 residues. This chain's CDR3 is CASSFYPVPNQPQHF. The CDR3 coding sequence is TGTGCCAGCAGTTTCTACCCAGTACCTAATCAGCCCCAGCATTTT.

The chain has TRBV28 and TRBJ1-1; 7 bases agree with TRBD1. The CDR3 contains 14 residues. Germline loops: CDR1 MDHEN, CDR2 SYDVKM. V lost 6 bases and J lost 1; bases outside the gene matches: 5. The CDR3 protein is CASRRGGENTEAFF. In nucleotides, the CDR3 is TGTGCCAGCAGGCGAGGGGGCGAGAACACTGAAGCTTTCTTT.